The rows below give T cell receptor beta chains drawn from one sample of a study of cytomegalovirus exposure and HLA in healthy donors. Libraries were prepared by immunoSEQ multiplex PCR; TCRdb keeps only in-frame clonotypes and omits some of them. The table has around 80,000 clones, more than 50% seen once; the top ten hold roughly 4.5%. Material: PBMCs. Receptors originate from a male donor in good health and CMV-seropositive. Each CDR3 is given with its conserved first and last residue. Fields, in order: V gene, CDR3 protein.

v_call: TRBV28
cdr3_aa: CASSTRDRDLYGYTF

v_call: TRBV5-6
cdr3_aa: CASSEGLGNTEAFF

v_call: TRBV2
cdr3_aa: CAREGSNTEAFF

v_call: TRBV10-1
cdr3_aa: CASLGPPTSYEQYF

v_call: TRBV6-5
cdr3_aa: CASSLTGLYGYTF

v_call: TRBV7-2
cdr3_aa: CASSLAAGGLDTQYF

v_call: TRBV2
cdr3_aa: CASSETGLNEQFF

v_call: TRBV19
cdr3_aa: CASSRGQLNYGYTF

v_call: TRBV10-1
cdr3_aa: CASSLRAGGVTDTQYF

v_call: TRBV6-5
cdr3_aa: CASRGGSSYEQYF

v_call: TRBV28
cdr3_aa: CASSSQSSSQGIKGKLFF

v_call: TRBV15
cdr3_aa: CATSQQGDYNEQFF

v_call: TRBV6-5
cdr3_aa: CASRELRGRWTEAFF

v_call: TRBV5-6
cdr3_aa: CASSLVPVRGTDTQYF

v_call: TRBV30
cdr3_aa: CAWSSREGSEAFF

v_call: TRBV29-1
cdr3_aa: CSVIEGGKGTQYF

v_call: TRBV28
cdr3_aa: CASSLPAGGSYNEQFF

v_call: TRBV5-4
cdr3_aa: CASSVRGFGETQYF

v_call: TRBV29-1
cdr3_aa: CSVPLPGNYGYTF

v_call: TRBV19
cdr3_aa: CASTNRDRAQETQYF

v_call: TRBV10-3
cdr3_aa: CAITGTSGEQYF

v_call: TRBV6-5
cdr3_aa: CASLDRQGSYEQYF

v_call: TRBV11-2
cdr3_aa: CASSPSGTGGETQYF

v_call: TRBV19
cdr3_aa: CASTSTPGKTDNEQFF

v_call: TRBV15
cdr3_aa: CATSRGGTVEQYF

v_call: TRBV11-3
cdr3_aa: CASSPPSQETQYF

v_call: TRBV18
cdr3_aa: CASSAGTGYGYTF

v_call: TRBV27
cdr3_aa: CASSFSGGSYEQYF

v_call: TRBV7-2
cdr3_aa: CASSLIGRGEVTGELFF

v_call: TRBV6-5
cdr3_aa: CASRTGVQVHEQYF

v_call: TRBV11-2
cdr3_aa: CASSLLSVEKLFF

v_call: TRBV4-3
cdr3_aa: CASSLSSGSADTQYF

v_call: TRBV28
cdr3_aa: CASSLSGGYGYTF

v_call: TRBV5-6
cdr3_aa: CASSSGLRANYGYPF

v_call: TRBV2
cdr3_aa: CASRDRGDYEQYF

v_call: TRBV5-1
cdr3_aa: CASSLATGLITGAEAFF

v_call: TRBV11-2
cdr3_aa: CASSFPRASGVGGGELFF

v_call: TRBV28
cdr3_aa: CASSADRGAPVAKNIQYF

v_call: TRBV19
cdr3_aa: CASSVGFDRGRTEAFF

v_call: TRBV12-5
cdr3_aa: CASGLSTGAQAFF

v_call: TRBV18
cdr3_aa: CASSPPGQSTDTQYF

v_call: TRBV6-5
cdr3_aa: CASSPRLREGEAFF

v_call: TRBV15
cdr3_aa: CATSRDETGSSYEQYF

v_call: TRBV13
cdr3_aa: CASSPKWAGIKETQYF

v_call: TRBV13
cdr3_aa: CASSRQEGGQFF

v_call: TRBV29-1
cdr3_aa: CSVVRLAGSGDTQYF

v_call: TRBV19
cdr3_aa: CASSPPAGPGANYGYTF

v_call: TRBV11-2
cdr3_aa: CASSLTGLGEKTQYF

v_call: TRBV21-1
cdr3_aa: CASSIKNGTGGVGTEAFF

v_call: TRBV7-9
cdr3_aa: CASMTGSGNTIYF

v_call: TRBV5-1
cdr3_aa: CASSPGRGGTEAFF

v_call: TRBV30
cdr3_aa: CAWTGQVSYEQYF

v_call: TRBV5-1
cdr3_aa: CAGGGGLAEYNEQFF

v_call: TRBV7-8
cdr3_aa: CASSLRDPGLVNTGELFF